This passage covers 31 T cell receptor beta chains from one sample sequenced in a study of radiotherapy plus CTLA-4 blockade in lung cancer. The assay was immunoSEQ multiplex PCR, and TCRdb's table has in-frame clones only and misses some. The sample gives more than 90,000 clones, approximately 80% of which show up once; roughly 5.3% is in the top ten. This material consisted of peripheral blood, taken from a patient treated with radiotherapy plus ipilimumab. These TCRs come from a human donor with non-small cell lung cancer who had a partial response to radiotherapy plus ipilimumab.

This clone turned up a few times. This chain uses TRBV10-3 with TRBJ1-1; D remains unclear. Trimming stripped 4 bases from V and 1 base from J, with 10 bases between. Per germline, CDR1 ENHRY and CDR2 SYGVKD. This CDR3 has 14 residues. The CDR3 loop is CAISVGSSNTEAFF. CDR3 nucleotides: TGTGCCATCAGTGTGGGCAGTTCGAACACTGAAGCTTTCTTT.

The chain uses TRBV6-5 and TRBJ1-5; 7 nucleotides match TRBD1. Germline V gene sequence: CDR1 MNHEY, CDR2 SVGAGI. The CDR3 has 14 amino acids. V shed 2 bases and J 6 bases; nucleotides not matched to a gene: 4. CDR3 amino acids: CASSYGGGPQPQHF. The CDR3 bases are TGTGCCAGCAGTTACGGAGGGGGCCCTCAGCCCCAGCATTTT.

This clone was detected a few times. CDR3 sequence: CARGVNYGYTF. Here the CDR3 DNA reads TGTGCCAGAGGGGTAAACTATGGCTACACCTTC. The genes are TRBV2 and TRBJ1-2, with a weak D call TRBD1 (5 bases). The CDR3 extends over 11 amino acids. Per the germline V gene, CDR1 is SNHLY and CDR2 is FYNNEI. V dropped 9 bases and J dropped 2 bases, with 7 bases sitting between them.

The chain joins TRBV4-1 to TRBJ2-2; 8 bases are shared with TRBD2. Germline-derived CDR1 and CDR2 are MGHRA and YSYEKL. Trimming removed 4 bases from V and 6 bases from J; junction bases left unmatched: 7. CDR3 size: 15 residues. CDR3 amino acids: CASSPPSGSPGELFF. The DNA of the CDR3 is TGCGCCAGCAGCCCCCCAAGCGGGAGCCCCGGGGAGCTGTTTTTT.

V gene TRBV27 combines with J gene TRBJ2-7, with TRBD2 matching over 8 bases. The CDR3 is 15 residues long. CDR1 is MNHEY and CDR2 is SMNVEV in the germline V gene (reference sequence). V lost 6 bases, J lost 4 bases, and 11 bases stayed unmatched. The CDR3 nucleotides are TGTGCCAGCAGACCGCGACTAGCGATGGGTTACGAGCAGTACGTC. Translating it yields CASRPRLAMGYEQYV.

The CDR3, as DNA: TGTGCCAGCATGGGAGCTCACACTGAAGCTTTCTTT. This encodes CASMGAHTEAFF. This chain joins TRBV6-1 and TRBJ1-1; D gene uncertain. This CDR3 has 12 residues. V lost 7 bases, J lost 3 bases, and 9 bases lay in between. Germline-derived CDR1 and CDR2 are MNHNS and SASEGT.

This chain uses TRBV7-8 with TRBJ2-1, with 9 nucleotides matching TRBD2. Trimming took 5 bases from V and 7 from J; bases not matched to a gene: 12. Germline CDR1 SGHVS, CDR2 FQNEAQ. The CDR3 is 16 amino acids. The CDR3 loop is CASSPDVLAGRNEQFF. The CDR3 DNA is TGTGCCAGCAGCCCAGACGTCCTAGCGGGAAGGAATGAGCAGTTCTTC. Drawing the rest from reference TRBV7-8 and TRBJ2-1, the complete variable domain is GAGVSQSPRYKVAKRGQDVALRCDPISGHVSLFWYQQALGQGPEFLTYFQNEAQLDKSGLPSDRFFAERPEGSVSTLKIQRTQQEDSAVYLCASSPDVLAGRNEQFFGPGTRLTVL.

CDR3 residues: CASRAGLDYGYTF. The CDR3 DNA sequence: TGTGCCAGCAGAGCAGGGTTGGACTATGGCTACACCTTC. The chain employs TRBV6-1 and TRBJ1-2; tentative D call: TRBD1 (5 bases). The CDR3 is made up of 13 amino acids. Between the trimmed V and J ends, which lost 6 bases and 3 bases, there was a span of 11 bases. The germline V gene has CDR1 MNHNS and CDR2 SASEGT.

The CDR3 spells CASSETGQGNGYTF. The CDR3 nucleotides are TGTGCCAGCAGTGAGACGGGACAGGGGAACGGCTACACCTTC. The genes are TRBV2 and TRBJ1-2, with 10 bases that match TRBD1. The V and J ends lost 3 bases and 8 bases, in that order; junction bases with no gene match: 6. The CDR3 runs 14 residues. The germline V gene encodes CDR1 SNHLY and CDR2 FYNNEI.

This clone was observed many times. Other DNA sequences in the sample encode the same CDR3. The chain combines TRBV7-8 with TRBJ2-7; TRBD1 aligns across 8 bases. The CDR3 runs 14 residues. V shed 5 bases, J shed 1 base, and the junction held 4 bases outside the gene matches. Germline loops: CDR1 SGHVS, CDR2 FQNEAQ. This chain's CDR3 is CASSPRTGSYEQYF. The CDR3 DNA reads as TGTGCCAGCAGCCCCCGGACAGGGTCCTACGAGCAGTACTTC.

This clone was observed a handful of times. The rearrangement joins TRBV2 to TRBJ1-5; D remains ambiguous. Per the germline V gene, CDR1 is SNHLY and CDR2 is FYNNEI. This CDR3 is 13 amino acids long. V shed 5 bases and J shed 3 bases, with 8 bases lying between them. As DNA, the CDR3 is TGTGCCAGCAGTCGCAGATCCAATCAGCCCCAGCATTTT. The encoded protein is CASSRRSNQPQHF.

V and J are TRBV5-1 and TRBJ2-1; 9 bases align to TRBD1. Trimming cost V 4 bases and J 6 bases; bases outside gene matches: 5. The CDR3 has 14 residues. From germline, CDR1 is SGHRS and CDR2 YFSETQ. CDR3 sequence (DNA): TGCGCCAGCAGCGCCGGGACAGGGACCAATGAGCAGTTCTTC. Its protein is CASSAGTGTNEQFF.

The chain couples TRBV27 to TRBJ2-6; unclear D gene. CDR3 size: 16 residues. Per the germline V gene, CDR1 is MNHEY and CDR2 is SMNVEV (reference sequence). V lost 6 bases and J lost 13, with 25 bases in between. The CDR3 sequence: CASSETGGTRLSVLTF. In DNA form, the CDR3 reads TGTGCCAGCAGCGAAACGGGTGGTACACGGCTCTCTGTCCTGACTTTC.

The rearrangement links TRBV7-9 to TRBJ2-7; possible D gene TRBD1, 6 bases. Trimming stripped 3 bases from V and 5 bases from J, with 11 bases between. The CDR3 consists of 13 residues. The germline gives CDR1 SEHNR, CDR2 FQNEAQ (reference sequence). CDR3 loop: CASSFTGYHEQYF. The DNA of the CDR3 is TGTGCCAGCAGCTTTACAGGGTACCACGAGCAGTACTTC. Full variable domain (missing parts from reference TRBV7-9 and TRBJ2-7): DTGVSQNPRHKITKRGQNVTFRCDPISEHNRLYWYRQTLGQGPEFLTYFQNEAQLEKSRLLSDRFSAERPKGSFSTLEIQRTEQGDSAMYLCASSFTGYHEQYFGPGTRLTVT.

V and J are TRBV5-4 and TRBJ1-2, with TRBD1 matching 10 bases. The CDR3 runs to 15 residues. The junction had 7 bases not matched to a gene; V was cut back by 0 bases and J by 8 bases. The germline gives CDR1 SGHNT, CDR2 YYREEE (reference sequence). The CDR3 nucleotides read TGTGCCAGCAGCTTGGGCTTCGGACAGGGGGACGGCTACACCTTC. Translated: CASSLGFGQGDGYTF.

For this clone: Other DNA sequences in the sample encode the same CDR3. The CDR3: CAWSGLAGANNEQFF. In DNA form, the CDR3 reads TGTGCCTGGAGCGGACTAGCGGGCGCGAACAATGAGCAGTTCTTC. This rearrangement joins TRBV30 to TRBJ2-1; 11 bases line up with TRBD2. After removal of 3 bases from V and 5 bases from J, the junction contained 6 bases not matched to a gene. This CDR3 contains 15 residues. In germline, CDR1 is GTSNPN, CDR2 SVGIG (reference sequence).

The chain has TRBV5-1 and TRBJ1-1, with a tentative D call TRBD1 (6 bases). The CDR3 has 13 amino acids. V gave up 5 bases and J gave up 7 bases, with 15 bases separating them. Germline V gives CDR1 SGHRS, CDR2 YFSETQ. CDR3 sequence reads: CASSALSDSEAFF. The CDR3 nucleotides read TGCGCCAGCAGTGCGCTTTCGGACAGTGAAGCTTTCTTT.

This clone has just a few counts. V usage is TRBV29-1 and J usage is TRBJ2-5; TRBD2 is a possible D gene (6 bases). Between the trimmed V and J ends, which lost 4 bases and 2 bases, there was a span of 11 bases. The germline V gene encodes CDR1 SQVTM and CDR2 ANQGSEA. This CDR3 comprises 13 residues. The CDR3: CSVGRDFQETQYF. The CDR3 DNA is TGCAGCGTTGGTCGGGACTTTCAAGAGACCCAGTACTTC.

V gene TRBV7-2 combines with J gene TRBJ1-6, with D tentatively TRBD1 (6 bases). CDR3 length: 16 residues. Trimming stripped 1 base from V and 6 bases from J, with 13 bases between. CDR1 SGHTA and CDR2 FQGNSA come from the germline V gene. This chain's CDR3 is CASSLGTETPNSPLHF. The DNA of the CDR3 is TGTGCCAGCAGCTTAGGGACAGAGACTCCTAATTCACCCCTCCACTTT.

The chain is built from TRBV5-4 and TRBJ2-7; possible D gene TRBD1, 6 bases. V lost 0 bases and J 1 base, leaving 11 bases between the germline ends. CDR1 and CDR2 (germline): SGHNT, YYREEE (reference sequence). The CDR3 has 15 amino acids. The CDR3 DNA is TGTGCCAGCAGCTTGGCTGAGACAGGATCCTACGAGCAGTACTTC. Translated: CASSLAETGSYEQYF.

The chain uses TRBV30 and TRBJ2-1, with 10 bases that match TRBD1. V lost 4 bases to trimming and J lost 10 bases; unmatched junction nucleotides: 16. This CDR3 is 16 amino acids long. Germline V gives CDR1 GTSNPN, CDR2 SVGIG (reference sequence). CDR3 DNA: TGTGCCTGGACAAGGCCCGGGACAGGGGTTAACAGGGAGCAGTTCTTC. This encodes CAWTRPGTGVNREQFF.

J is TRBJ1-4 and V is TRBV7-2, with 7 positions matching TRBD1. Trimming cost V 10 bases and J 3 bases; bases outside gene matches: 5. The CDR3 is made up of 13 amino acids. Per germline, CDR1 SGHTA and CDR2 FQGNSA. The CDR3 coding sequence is TGTGCCACCCGACAGGGCCCTAATGAAAAACTGTTTTTT. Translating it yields CATRQGPNEKLFF.

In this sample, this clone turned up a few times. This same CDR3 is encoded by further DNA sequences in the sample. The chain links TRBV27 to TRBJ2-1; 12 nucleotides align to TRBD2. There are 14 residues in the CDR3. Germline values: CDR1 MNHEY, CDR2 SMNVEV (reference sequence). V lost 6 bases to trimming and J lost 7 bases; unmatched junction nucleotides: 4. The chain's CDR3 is CASRLAGGGNEQFF. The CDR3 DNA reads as TGTGCCAGCAGACTAGCGGGAGGCGGGAATGAGCAGTTCTTC.

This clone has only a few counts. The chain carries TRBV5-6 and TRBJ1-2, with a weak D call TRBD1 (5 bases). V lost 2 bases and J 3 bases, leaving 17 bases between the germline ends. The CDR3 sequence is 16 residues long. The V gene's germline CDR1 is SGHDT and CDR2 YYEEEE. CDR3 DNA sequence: TGTGCCAGCAGCTTCGGTCAGGGAGGGGTCTACTATGGCTACACCTTC. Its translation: CASSFGQGGVYYGYTF.

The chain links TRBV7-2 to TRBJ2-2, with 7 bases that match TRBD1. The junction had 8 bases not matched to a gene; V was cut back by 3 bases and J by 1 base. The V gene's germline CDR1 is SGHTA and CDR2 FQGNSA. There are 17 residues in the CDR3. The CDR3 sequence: CASSFNSQGRNTGELFF. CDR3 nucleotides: TGTGCCAGCAGCTTCAATTCACAGGGGAGGAACACCGGGGAGCTGTTTTTT.

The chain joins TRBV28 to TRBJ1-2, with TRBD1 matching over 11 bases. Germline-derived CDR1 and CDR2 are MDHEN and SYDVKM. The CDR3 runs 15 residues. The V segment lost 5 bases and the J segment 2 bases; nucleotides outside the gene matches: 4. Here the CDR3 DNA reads TGTGCCAGCAGTATGGGGGACAGGGGGAACTATGGCTACACCTTC. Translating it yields CASSMGDRGNYGYTF.

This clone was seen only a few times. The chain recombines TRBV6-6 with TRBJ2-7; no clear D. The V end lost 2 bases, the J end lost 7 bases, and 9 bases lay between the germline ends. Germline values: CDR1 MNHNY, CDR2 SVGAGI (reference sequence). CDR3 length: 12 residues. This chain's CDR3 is CASSYEGWEQYV. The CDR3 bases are TGTGCCAGCAGTTACGAAGGGTGGGAGCAGTACGTC.

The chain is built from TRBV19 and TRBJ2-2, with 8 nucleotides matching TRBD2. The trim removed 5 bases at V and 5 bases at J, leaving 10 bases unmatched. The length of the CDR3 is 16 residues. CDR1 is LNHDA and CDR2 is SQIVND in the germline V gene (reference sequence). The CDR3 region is CASSPWESGSTGELFF. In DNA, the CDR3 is TGTGCCAGTAGTCCTTGGGAAAGCGGGAGTACCGGGGAGCTGTTTTTT.

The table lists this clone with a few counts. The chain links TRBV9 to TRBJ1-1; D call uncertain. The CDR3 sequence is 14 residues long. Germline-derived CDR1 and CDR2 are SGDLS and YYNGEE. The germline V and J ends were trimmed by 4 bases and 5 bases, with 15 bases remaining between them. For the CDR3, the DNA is TGTGCCAGCAGCACAGACTGGGGAGGAACTGAAGCTTTCTTT. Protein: CASSTDWGGTEAFF.

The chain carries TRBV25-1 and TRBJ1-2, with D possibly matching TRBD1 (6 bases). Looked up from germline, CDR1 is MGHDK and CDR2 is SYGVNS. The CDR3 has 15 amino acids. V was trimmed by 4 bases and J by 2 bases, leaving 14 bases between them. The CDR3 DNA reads TGTGCCAGCAGTGCAAACAGGGTGGGGAACTATGGCTACACCTTC. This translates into CASSANRVGNYGYTF.

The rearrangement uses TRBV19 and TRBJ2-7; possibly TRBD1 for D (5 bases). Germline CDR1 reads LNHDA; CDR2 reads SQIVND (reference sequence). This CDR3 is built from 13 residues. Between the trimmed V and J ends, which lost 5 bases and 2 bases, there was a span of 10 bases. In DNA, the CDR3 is TGTGCCAGTAGTCCTGGGGCCACCTACGAGCAGTACTTC. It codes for CASSPGATYEQYF.